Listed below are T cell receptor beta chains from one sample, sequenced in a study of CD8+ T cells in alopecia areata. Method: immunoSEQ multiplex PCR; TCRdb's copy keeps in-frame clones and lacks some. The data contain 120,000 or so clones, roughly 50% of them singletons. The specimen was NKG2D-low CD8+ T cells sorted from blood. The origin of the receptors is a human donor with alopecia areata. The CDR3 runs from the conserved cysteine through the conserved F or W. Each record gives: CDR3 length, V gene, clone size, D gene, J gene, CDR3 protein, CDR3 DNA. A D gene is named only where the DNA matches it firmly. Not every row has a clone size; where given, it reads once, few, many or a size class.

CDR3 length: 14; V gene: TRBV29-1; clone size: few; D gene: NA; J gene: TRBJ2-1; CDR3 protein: CSVESTRTRNEQFF; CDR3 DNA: TGCAGCGTTGAAAGTACGAGGACGCGCAATGAGCAGTTCTTC
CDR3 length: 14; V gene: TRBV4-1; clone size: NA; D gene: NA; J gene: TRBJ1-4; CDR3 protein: CASSHEQVNEKLFF; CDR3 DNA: TGCGCCAGCAGCCATGAACAGGTTAATGAAAAACTGTTTTTT
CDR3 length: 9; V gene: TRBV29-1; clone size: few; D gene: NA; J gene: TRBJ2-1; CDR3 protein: CSVNNEQFF; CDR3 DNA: TGCAGCGTTAACAATGAGCAGTTCTTC
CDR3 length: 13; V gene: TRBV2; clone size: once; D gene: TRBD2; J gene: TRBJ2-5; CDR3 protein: CASLTSDQETQYF; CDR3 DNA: TGTGCCAGCCTTACTAGCGACCAAGAGACCCAGTACTTC
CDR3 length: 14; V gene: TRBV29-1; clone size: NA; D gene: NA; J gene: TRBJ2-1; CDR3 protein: CSVGAGATYNEQFF; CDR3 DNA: TGCAGCGTTGGGGCGGGGGCAACCTACAATGAGCAGTTCTTC
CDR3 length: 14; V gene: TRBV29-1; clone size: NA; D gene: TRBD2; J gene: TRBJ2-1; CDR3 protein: CSVRGTSGSNEQFF; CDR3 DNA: TGCAGCGTTAGGGGGACTAGCGGGAGCAATGAGCAGTTCTTC
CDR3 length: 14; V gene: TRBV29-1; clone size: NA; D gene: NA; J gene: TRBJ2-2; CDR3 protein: CSVTGSRGTGELFF; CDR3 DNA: TGCAGTGTCACCGGCAGCCGAGGCACCGGGGAGCTGTTTTTT
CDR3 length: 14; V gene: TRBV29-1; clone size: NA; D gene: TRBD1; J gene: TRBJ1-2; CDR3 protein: CSALSPGTAYGYTF; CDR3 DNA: TGCAGCGCCTTAAGCCCCGGGACAGCATATGGCTACACCTTC
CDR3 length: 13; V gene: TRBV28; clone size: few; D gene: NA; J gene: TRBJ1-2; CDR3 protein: CASTQGLGEGYTF; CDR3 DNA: TGTGCCAGCACGCAGGGGCTCGGGGAAGGCTACACCTTC
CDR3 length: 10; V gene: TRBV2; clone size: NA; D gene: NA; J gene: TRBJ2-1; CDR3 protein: CATAGYEQFF; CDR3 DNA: TGTGCCACGGCGGGGTATGAGCAGTTCTTC
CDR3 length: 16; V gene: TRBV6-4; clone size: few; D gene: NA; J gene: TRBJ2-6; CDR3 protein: CASSGDQGSGANVLTF; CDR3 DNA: TGTGCCAGCAGTGGAGACCAGGGTTCTGGGGCCAACGTCCTGACTTTC
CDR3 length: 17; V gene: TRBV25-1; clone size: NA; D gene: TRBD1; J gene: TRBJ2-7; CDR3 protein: CASSTPRDSKGPGEQYF; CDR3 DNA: TGTGCCAGCAGCACCCCCCGGGACAGCAAAGGTCCTGGCGAGCAGTACTTC
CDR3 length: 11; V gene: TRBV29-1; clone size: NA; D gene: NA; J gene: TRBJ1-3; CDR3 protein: CSVELGNTIYF; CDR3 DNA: TGCAGCGTTGAGCTTGGAAACACCATATATTTT
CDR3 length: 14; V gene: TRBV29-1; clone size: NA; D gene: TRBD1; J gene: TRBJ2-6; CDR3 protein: CSVDRGSGANVLTF; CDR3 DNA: TGCAGCGTGGACAGGGGATCTGGGGCCAACGTCCTGACTTTC
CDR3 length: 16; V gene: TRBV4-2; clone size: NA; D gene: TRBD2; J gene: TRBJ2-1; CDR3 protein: CASSPYRDSGANEQFF; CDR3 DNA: TGTGCCAGCAGCCCCTACCGGGATAGCGGGGCGAATGAGCAGTTCTTC
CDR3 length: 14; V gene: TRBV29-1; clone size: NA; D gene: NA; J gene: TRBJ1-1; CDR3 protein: CSVTPQGMNTEAFF; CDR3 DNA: TGCAGCGTCACGCCACAGGGTATGAACACTGAAGCTTTCTTT
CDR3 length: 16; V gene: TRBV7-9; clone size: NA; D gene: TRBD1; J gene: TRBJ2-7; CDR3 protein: CASSLALGQGTYEQYF; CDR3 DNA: TGTGCCAGCAGCTTAGCGCTTGGACAGGGGACCTACGAGCAGTACTTC
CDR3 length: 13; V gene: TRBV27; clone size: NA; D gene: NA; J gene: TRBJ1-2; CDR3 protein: CASSLSPDYGYTF; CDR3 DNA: TGTGCCAGCAGTTTATCTCCGGACTATGGCTACACCTTC
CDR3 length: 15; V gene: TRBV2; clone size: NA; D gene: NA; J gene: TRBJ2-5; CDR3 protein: CASRFGQTDQETQYF; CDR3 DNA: TGTGCCAGCCGTTTCGGCCAGACAGACCAAGAGACCCAGTACTTC
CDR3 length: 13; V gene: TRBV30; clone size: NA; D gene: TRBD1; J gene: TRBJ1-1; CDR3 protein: CAFRTGGRTEAFF; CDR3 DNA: TGTGCCTTCCGGACAGGGGGCAGGACTGAAGCTTTCTTT
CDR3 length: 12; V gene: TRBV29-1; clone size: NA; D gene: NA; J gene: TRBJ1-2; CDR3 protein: CSPHGGQCSYTF; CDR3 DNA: TGCAGCCCACACGGGGGGCAGTGTAGCTACACCTTC
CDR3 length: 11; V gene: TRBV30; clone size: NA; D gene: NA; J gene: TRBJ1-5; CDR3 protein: CAWGHYQPQHF; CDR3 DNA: TGTGCCTGGGGCCACTATCAGCCCCAGCATTTT
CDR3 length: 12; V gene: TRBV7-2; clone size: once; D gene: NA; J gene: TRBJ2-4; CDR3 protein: CASSLVSDDQYF; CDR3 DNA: TGTGCCAGCAGCTTAGTCTCCGACGACCAGTACTTC
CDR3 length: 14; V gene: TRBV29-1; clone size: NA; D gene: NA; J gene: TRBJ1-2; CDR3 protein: CSVEVFEGPRGYTF; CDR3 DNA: TGCAGCGTTGAAGTGTTCGAAGGCCCGAGGGGCTACACCTTC
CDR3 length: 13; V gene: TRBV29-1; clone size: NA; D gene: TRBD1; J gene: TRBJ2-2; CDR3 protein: CSAPGQGTGELFF; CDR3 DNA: TGCAGCGCTCCGGGACAGGGCACCGGGGAGCTGTTTTTT
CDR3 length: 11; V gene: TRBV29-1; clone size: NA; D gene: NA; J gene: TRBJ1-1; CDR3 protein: CSVFGITEAFF; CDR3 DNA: TGCAGCGTTTTTGGAATCACTGAAGCTTTCTTT
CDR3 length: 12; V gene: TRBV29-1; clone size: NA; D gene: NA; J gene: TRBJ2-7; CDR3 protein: CSVDGSSYEQYF; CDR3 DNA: TGCAGCGTTGATGGGAGCTCCTACGAGCAGTACTTC
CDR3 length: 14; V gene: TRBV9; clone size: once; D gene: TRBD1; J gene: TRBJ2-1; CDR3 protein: CASSIGTAPLEQFF; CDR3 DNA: TGTGCCAGCAGCATTGGGACAGCCCCCCTTGAGCAGTTCTTC
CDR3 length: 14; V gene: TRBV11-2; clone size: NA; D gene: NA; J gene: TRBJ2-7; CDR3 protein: CASSLAPGSYEQYF; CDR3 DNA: TGTGCCAGCAGCTTAGCCCCAGGCTCCTACGAGCAGTACTTC
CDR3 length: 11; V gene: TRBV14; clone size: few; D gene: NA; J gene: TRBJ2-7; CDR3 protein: CASSQVNEQYF; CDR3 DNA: TGTGCCAGCAGCCAAGTTAACGAGCAGTACTTC
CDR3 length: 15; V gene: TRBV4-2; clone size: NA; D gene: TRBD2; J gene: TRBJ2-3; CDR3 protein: CASSLAGGPEDTQYF; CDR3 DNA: TGTGCCAGCAGCCTAGCGGGGGGGCCTGAAGATACGCAGTATTTT
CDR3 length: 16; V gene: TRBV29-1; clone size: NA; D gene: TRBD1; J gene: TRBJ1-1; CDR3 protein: CSVDPQSAGGWGEAFF; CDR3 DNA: TGCAGCGTTGACCCACAGTCGGCAGGGGGTTGGGGTGAAGCTTTCTTT
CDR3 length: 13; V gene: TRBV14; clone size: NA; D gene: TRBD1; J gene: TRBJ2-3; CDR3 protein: CASSQAGGDTQYF; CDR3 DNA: TGTGCCAGCAGCCAAGCAGGGGGCGATACGCAGTATTTT
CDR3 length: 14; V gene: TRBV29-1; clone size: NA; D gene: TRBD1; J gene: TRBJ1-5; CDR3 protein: CSVIQSGTDQPQHF; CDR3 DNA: TGCAGCGTGATACAGTCGGGGACAGATCAGCCCCAGCATTTT
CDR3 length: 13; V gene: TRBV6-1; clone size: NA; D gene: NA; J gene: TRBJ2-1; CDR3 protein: CASSDSETNEQFF; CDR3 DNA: TGTGCCAGCAGTGACTCCGAGACGAATGAGCAGTTCTTC
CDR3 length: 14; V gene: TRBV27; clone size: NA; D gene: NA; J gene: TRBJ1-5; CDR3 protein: CASSPGTLNQPQHF; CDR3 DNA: TGTGCCAGCAGCCCGGGGACACTGAACCAGCCCCAGCATTTT
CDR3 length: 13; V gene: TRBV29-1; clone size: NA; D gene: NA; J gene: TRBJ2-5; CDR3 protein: CSVPGGLQETQYF; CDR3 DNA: TGCAGCGTTCCCGGGGGCCTCCAAGAGACCCAGTACTTC
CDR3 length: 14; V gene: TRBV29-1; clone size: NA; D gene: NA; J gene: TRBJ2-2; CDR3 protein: CSAGGGSPTGELFF; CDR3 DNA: TGCAGCGCCGGGGGCGGGAGCCCCACCGGGGAGCTGTTTTTT
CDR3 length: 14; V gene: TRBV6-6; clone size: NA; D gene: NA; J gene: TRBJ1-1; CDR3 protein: CASGRDPKNTEAFF; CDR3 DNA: TGTGCCAGCGGCCGGGACCCCAAGAACACTGAAGCTTTCTTT
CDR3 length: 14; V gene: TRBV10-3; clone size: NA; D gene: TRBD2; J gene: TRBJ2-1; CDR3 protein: CAISDLAGDNEQFF; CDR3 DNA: TGTGCCATCAGTGACCTAGCGGGTGACAATGAGCAGTTCTTC
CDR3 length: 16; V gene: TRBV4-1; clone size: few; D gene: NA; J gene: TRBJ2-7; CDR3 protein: CASSQGSSGLNYEQYF; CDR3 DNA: TGCGCCAGCAGCCAAGGGAGTTCGGGATTGAATTACGAGCAGTACTTC
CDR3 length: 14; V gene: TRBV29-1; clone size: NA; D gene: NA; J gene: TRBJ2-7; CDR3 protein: CSVGGDSQSYEQYF; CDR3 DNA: TGCAGCGTTGGGGGAGACAGCCAATCCTACGAGCAGTACTTC
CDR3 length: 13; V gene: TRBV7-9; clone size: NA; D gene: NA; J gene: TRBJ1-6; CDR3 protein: CASSLPFETPLHF; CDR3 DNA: TGTGCCAGCAGCTTACCATTCGAGACACCCCTCCACTTT
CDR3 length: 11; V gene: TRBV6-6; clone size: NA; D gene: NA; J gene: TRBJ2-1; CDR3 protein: CASSNYNEQFF; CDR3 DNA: TGTGCCAGCAGCAACTACAATGAGCAGTTCTTC
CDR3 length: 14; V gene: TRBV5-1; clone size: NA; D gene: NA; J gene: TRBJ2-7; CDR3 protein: CASSLEISEDEQYF; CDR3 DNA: TGCGCCAGCAGCTTGGAGATTAGCGAGGACGAGCAGTACTTC
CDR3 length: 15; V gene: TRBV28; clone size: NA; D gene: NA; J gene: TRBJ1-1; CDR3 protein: CASSPRWGSNTEAFF; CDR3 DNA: TGTGCCAGCAGTCCCCGCTGGGGGTCGAACACTGAAGCTTTCTTT
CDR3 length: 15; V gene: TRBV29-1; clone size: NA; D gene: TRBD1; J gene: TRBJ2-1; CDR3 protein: CSALARGQVYNEQFF; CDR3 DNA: TGCAGCGCCCTCGCCAGGGGACAGGTCTACAATGAGCAGTTCTTC
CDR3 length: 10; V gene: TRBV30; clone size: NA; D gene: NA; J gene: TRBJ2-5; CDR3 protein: CAWSSETQYF; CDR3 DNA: TGTGCCTGGAGTTCTGAGACCCAGTACTTC
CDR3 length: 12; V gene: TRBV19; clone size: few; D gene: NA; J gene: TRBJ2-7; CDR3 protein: CASSVDSYEQYF; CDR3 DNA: TGTGCCAGTAGTGTGGACAGCTACGAGCAGTACTTC
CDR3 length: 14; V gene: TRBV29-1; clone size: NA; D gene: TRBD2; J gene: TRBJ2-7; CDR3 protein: CSVAGGGLRDEQYF; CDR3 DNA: TGCAGCGTTGCTGGCGGGGGGCTGAGGGACGAGCAGTACTTC
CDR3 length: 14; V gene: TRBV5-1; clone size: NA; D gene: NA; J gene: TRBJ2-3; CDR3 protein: CASSFGTDTDTQYF; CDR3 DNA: TGCGCCAGCAGCTTTGGGACCGACACAGATACGCAGTATTTT
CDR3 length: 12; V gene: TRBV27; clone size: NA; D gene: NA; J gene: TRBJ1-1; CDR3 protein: CASSLPGTEAFF; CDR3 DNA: TGTGCCAGCAGTTTACCCGGCACTGAAGCTTTCTTT